These 21 T cell receptor beta chains were all obtained from the same sample, sequenced in a study of cytomegalovirus exposure and HLA in healthy donors. PCR amplification relied on 60 Vbeta primers (plus 13 Jbeta primers). The data were produced by immunoSEQ multiplex PCR, yet TCRdb's version contains in-frame clones alone and is incomplete. The sample consists of roughly 130,000 clones, 79% of them appearing once. Sequencing was carried out using PBMCs. Receptors were obtained from a man in his late teens or twenties in good health and CMV-seronegative.

The rearrangement joins TRBV7-9 to TRBJ2-7; D call uncertain. The V gene lost 0 bases and the J gene lost 0 bases, with 9 bases spanning the gap. This CDR3 contains 15 residues. Per germline, CDR1 SEHNR and CDR2 FQNEAQ (reference sequence). The CDR3 loop is CASSLAPSISYEQYF. CDR3 bases: TGTGCCAGCAGCTTAGCGCCCTCTATCTCCTACGAGCAGTACTTC. The full variable domain, rest sourced from reference TRBV7-9 and TRBJ2-7, is DTGVSQNPRHKITKRGQNVTFRCDPISEHNRLYWYRQTLGQGPEFLTYFQNEAQLEKSRLLSDRFSAERPKGSFSTLEIQRTEQGDSAMYLCASSLAPSISYEQYFGPGTRLTVT.

The rearrangement uses TRBV7-8 and TRBJ1-2; maybe TRBD1 (6 bases). CDR3 size: 15 residues. The germline V and J ends were trimmed by 5 bases and 0 bases, with 13 bases remaining between them. Germline V CDR1 and CDR2: SGHVS, FQNEAQ. The CDR3 sequence is CASSRNRASNYGYTF. DNA of the CDR3: TGTGCCAGCAGCCGTAACAGGGCCTCTAACTATGGCTACACCTTC.

CDR3 nucleotide sequence: TGTGCCAGCAGCTTAGTCCGTGAGCAGTTCTTC. As protein: CASSLVREQFF. The V gene is TRBV7-6, the J gene TRBJ2-1; D not certain. Germline V gene lookup returns CDR1 SGHVS and CDR2 FNYEAQ. V dropped 1 base and J dropped 9 bases, with 4 bases sitting between them. The CDR3 spans 11 residues. The full variable domain, its missing parts supplied by reference TRBV7-6 and TRBJ2-1, is GAGVSQSPRYKVTKRGQDVALRCDPISGHVSLYWYRQALGQGPEFLTYFNYEAQQDKSGLPNDRFSAERPEGSISTLTIQRTEQRDSAMYRCASSLVREQFFGPGTRLTVL.

This clone has only a few counts. The gene calls are TRBV7-2 and TRBJ2-2; no clear D gene. The V and J ends lost 5 bases and 4 bases respectively, with 11 bases between them. CDR3 length equals 14 residues. Germline values: CDR1 SGHTA, CDR2 FQGNSA. In nucleotides, the CDR3 is TGTGCCAGCAGCCCCCAGGTTGGCACCGGGGAGCTGTTTTTT. It translates to CASSPQVGTGELFF.

The chain is built from TRBV7-9 and TRBJ2-1; 7 bases agree with TRBD2. After removal of 4 bases from V and 6 bases from J, the junction contained 12 bases not matched to a gene. The germline V gene encodes CDR1 SEHNR and CDR2 FQNEAQ (reference sequence). The CDR3 is made up of 16 amino acids. CDR3 sequence (DNA): TGTGCCAGCAGCTCCCCGGTTCAGACTAGCCGCAATGAGCAGTTCTTC. It is translated as CASSSPVQTSRNEQFF.

J is TRBJ1-6 and V is TRBV28, with 7 bases matching TRBD1. Per germline, CDR1 MDHEN and CDR2 SYDVKM. The V gene end was trimmed by 5 bases and the J gene end by 7 bases; junction bases not matched to a gene: 8. This CDR3 region has 15 residues. CDR3 residues: CASSLQGVWNSPLHF. The CDR3 DNA is TGTGCCAGCAGTCTTCAGGGGGTCTGGAATTCACCCCTCCACTTT.

The rearrangement uses TRBV11-1 and TRBJ1-1, with TRBD1 matching over 8 bases. This CDR3 spans 15 amino acids. V trimming: 0 bases; J trimming: 6 bases; junction bases outside the gene matches: 6. Per the germline V gene, CDR1 is SGHAT and CDR2 is FQDESV (reference sequence). CDR3 nucleotides: TGTGCCAGCAGCTTAGCGCAGGGGGCGAGAGCTGAAGCTTTCTTT. This gives the protein CASSLAQGARAEAFF.

The chain couples TRBV28 to TRBJ2-2; D might be TRBD2 (5 bases). The CDR3 is 15 amino acids. Germline CDR1 reads MDHEN; CDR2 reads SYDVKM. The V gene lost 2 bases and the J gene lost 7 bases, with 14 bases spanning the gap. CDR3 nucleotide sequence: TGTGCCAGCAGTTTAACGGGGTATGATAGCGGGGAGCTGTTTTTT. Its protein is CASSLTGYDSGELFF. The full variable domain, rest sourced from reference TRBV28 and TRBJ2-2, is DVKVTQSSRYLVKRTGEKVFLECVQDMDHENMFWYRQDPGLGLRLIYFSYDVKMKEKGDIPEGYSVSREKKERFSLILESASTNQTSMYLCASSLTGYDSGELFFGEGSRLTVL.

This clone was seen only a few times. The chain employs TRBV28 and TRBJ1-2; 8 bases align to TRBD1. Per germline, CDR1 MDHEN and CDR2 SYDVKM. V shed 7 bases and J 6 bases; nucleotides not matched to a gene: 10. This CDR3 has 14 amino acids. The chain's CDR3 is CASNGAGGADGYTF. Here the CDR3 DNA reads TGTGCCAGCAACGGCGCAGGGGGCGCGGATGGCTACACCTTC.

V gene TRBV30 combines with J gene TRBJ2-3, with TRBD2 identical over 12 bases. In germline, CDR1 is GTSNPN, CDR2 SVGIG (reference sequence). This CDR3 contains 15 residues. V lost 0 bases, J lost 3 bases, and 1 base stayed unmatched. CDR3 sequence reads: CAWSVTSGSTDTQYF. The CDR3 nucleotides are TGTGCCTGGAGTGTGACTAGCGGGAGTACAGATACGCAGTATTTT.

The rearrangement joins TRBV7-3 to TRBJ2-1; the match to TRBD2 covers 7 bases. This CDR3 comprises 15 residues. Germline CDR1 and CDR2: SGHTA and FQGTGA. V shed 4 bases and J 5 bases; nucleotides not matched to a gene: 8. The CDR3 here is CASSSGGSRNNEQFF. CDR3 nucleotide sequence: TGTGCCAGCAGCTCCGGCGGGAGTAGGAACAATGAGCAGTTCTTC.

The chain employs TRBV5-1 and TRBJ2-3; maybe TRBD1 (6 bases). V lost 1 base to trimming and J lost 3 bases, with 12 bases between them. CDR1 is SGHRS, CDR2 YFSETQ, per germline. The CDR3 spans 15 residues. Written as DNA, the CDR3 is TGCGCCAGCAGCTTGCAGGGGTGGGAGACAGATACGCAGTATTTT. Translating it yields CASSLQGWETDTQYF.

The rearrangement links TRBV5-1 to TRBJ2-5; D may be TRBD2 (5 bases). Germline V gene lookup returns CDR1 SGHRS and CDR2 YFSETQ. The CDR3 has 14 residues. Between the trimmed V and J ends, which lost 4 bases and 2 bases, there was a span of 12 bases. CDR3 protein: CASSPRTGQETQYF. The CDR3 nucleotides read TGCGCCAGCAGCCCCAGGACGGGACAAGAGACCCAGTACTTC.

This clone was seen only once. V and J are TRBV13 and TRBJ2-3; 9 bases are shared with TRBD2. V was pared by 0 bases and J by 3 bases, with 7 bases of the junction left unmatched. The CDR3 contains 17 residues. The germline CDR1 and CDR2 sequences are PRHDT and FYEKMQ (reference sequence). DNA for the CDR3: TGTGCCAGCAGCTTAGGACCTAGCGGGATAGGGACAGATACGCAGTATTTT. Translating it yields CASSLGPSGIGTDTQYF.

The J gene is TRBJ2-5, the V gene TRBV7-2, with 9 bases fitting TRBD1. Near its end, the DNA agrees better with TRBJ2-7, so the J call may be wrong. Germline V gene lookup returns CDR1 SGHTA and CDR2 FQGNSA. This CDR3 is 14 amino acids long. CDR3 residues: CASSKGQGSYEQYF. DNA of the CDR3: TGTGCCAGCAGCAAGGGACAGGGCTCCTACGAGCAGTACTTC.

The rearrangement uses TRBV2 and TRBJ2-7; 9 positions match TRBD1. V lost 6 bases, J lost 2 bases, and 5 bases stayed unmatched. The CDR3 is made up of 14 amino acids. Germline CDR1 and CDR2: SNHLY and FYNNEI. The DNA for the CDR3 is TGTGCCAGCAGCCAGCGACAGGGGGCCTACGAGCAGTACTTC. This translates into CASSQRQGAYEQYF.

The J gene is TRBJ1-2, the V gene TRBV21-1; TRBD1, the table's D call, was not compared with the DNA. TRBV21-1 is a recognized pseudogene. This CDR3 spans 17 amino acids. The chain's CDR3 is CASSKEVRGTGDYGYTF. The CDR3, as DNA: TGTGCCAGCAGCAAAGAGGTAAGGGGGACAGGGGACTATGGCTACACCTTC.

The chain joins TRBV27 to TRBJ2-1; 7 positions agree with TRBD1. From germline, CDR1 is MNHEY and CDR2 SMNVEV (reference sequence). The CDR3 has 14 residues. The junction had 5 bases not matched to a gene; V was cut back by 9 bases and J by 0 bases. The CDR3 loop reads CASNRGGSYNEQFF. The CDR3 nucleotides are TGTGCCAGTAACAGGGGCGGCTCCTACAATGAGCAGTTCTTC.

This clone was detected once. V is TRBV12-5 and J is TRBJ2-7; 8 bases align to TRBD2. Germline CDR1 is LGHNT and CDR2 is FRNRAP. Trimming cost V 7 bases and J 3 bases; bases outside gene matches: 8. CDR3 length: 14 residues. CDR3 region: CASAIAGSGYEQYF. CDR3 coding DNA: TGTGCTAGTGCCATAGCGGGATCAGGCTACGAGCAGTACTTC.

This clone was seen only a few times. CDR3 residues: CASQRGREYEQYF. The CDR3 DNA follows: TGTGCCAGCCAGAGAGGCCGGGAATACGAGCAGTACTTC. V usage is TRBV25-1 and J usage is TRBJ2-5; the D gene is possibly TRBD2 (5 bases). TRBJ2-7 matches the DNA end more closely, so the J call is doubtful. Germline V gene lookup returns CDR1 MGHDK and CDR2 SYGVNS. The CDR3 extends over 13 amino acids.

The CDR3 here is CASSPGGVLNTEAFF. As DNA, the CDR3 is TGTGCCAGCTCACCAGGGGGGGTCTTGAACACTGAAGCTTTCTTT. The chain recombines TRBV18 with TRBJ1-1; TRBD1 is a possible D gene (5 bases). CDR3 length equals 15 residues. CDR1 KGHSH and CDR2 LQKENI come from the germline V gene. V was cut by 2 bases and J by 0 bases, with 10 bases left in between.